A single T cell receptor (beta chain) is shown here with its context. As yet, its antigen is unknown. The data originate from a study of radiotherapy plus CTLA-4 blockade in lung cancer. At the level of the study: The study recorded objective responses in around a sixth of patients and disease control in roughly 34%.

Per germline, CDR1 SGHTA and CDR2 FQGTGA. The CDR3 runs 14 residues. V was cut by 2 bases and J by 0 bases, with 7 bases left in between. Notes on the study in general: Reportedly, early blood T cell clone dynamics best predicted response, with interferon-beta. Expansion of tumor-derived TCR clones was observed in blood after radiotherapy plus ipilimumab.

Those patients who had chemo-refractory metastatic non-small-cell lung cancer were given focal radiation along with CTLA-4 blockade through ipilimumab. The data were produced by immunoSEQ multiplex PCR, yet TCRdb's version contains in-frame clones alone and is incomplete. The table shows about 120,000 clones, with 80% to 90% occurring only once. This rearrangement joins TRBV7-3 to TRBJ1-1, with unresolved D. The TCR originated in a human donor with non-small cell lung cancer that progressed on radiotherapy plus ipilimumab. This material consisted of peripheral blood, taken from a patient treated with radiotherapy plus ipilimumab. The CDR3 nucleotides are TGTGCCAGCAGCTTAGCGGGGATGAACACTGAAGCTTTCTTT. The encoded protein is CASSLAGMNTEAFF.